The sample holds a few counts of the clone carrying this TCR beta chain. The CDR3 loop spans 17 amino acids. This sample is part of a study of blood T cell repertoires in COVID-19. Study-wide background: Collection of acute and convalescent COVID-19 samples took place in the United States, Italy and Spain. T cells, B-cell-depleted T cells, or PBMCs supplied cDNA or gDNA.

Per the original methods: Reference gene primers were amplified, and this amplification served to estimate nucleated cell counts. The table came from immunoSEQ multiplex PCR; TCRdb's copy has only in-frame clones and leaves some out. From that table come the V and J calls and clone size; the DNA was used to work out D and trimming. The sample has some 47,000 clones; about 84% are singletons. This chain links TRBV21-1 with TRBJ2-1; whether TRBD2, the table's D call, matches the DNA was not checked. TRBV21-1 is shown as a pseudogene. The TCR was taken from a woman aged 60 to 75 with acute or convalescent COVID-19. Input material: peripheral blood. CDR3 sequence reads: CASSKTSCSGIYNEQFF. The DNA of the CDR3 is TGTGCCAGCAGCAAAACCTCTTGTAGCGGGATCTACAATGAGCAGTTCTTC.